This T cell receptor beta chain came from a study of Ad26.COV2.S vaccination and SARS-CoV-2 variants. Germline V gene sequence: CDR1 LNHDA, CDR2 SQIVND (reference sequence). CDR3 length equals 14 residues. Trimming removed 3 bases at V and 1 base at J, with 9 bases between. Regarding this clone: Its antigen remains unidentified.

General study points: Vaccinees showed greater spike-specific TCR breadth than placebo recipients. Substantial post-vaccination breadth of spike-specific CD8+ and CD4+ T cell responses was reported.

Treatment indicated: some 19 received Ad26.COV2.S at low or high dose, single or two shots; 5 received placebo; per-sample allocation not given. Material that was analyzed had been drawn on day 63 after the first vaccine or placebo injection. Here immunoSEQ multiplex PCR was the method, and the copy in TCRdb shows in-frame clones only, minus some. This table holds about 480,000 clones, around 88% found once. The sequence derives from a person between 18 and 65 years old who received the Ad26.COV2.S COVID-19 vaccine or a placebo. The specimen comprised peripheral blood, sampled in a trial of Ad26.COV2.S vaccine versus placebo. The V gene is TRBV19, the J gene TRBJ1-2; no clear D. CDR3 bases: TGTGCCAGTAGTATTTCGACACATAACTATGGCTACACCTTC. Protein product: CASSISTHNYGYTF. The whole variable domain, remainder taken from reference TRBV19 and TRBJ1-2, is DGGITQSPKYLFRKEGQNVTLSCEQNLNHDAMYWYRQDPGQGLRLIYYSQIVNDFQKGDIAEGYSVSREKKESFPLTVTSAQKNPTAFYLCASSISTHNYGYTFGSGTRLTVV.